This T cell receptor (beta chain) was retrieved from a study of blood T cell repertoires in COVID-19. At the level of the study: The samples span acute and convalescent COVID-19 from the United States, Italy and Spain. T cells, B-cell-depleted T cells, or PBMCs supplied cDNA or gDNA.

Participants were aged roughly 18 to 100 years from around 26 US areas. Clinical history as reported by participants underpinned cohort assignment. The V gene's germline CDR1 is SNHLY and CDR2 FYNNEI. This CDR3 region has 16 residues. Trimming shortened V by 4 bases and J by 4 bases, and 20 bases separated the two germline ends. Measured with immunoSEQ multiplex PCR; TCRdb has only the in-frame clones, and not every one. The sample has about 190,000 clones; 65% to 85% are singletons. The origin of this receptor is a woman aged 25 to 39 who had recovered from COVID-19. The chain combines TRBV2 with TRBJ2-7; D is uncertain. Sequencing was performed on PBMCs or T cells enriched from blood (not recorded which). CDR3 DNA sequence: TGTGCCAGCAGTGGAGAAGAGCGCAAAGTGGTGTACGAGCAGTACTTC. Amino acids: CASSGEERKVVYEQYF.